This entry concerns a single T cell receptor beta chain. The specificity of this receptor is unknown. No qualities accompany the bases; no much larger clone lies one base away. Each collaborating institution followed its own protocols to collect whole blood in K2EDTA tubes. For TCRbeta analysis, collaborator samples were shipped as frozen whole blood, as isolated PBMCs, or as DNA extracted from either sample type. TCRbeta CDR3 regions were amplified from genomic DNA using the immunoSEQ Assay, a bias-controlled multiplex PCR. In the authors' own workflow: The number of nucleated cells in each sample was estimated by amplification of reference gene primers within the assay. To quantify the absolute abundance of each unique TCRbeta CDR3 rearrangement, sequence reads were collapsed and filtered. For each sample, productive Simpson clonality was calculated as the square root of Simpson's diversity index across productive rearrangements. TCRdb's version of the immuneACCESS table is confined to in-frame rearrangements and falls short of the full clone set. An unresolved V gene accounts for under half of the shortfall where checked; the remainder is of unknown origin. That table is the source of V, J and clone size, and D and trimming were worked out from the DNA. The sample contains about 130,000 clones, approximately 80% of them found a single time. Over 9.5% of the sample rests with the top ten.

This record comes from a study of blood T cell repertoires in COVID-19 (TCRdb year 2020). Regarding the complete study: The collaborator samples originated in the United States, Italy and Spain and spanned the acute and convalescent phases of COVID-19. Where HLA class I and class II types were available, the types were taken from metadata supplied by the sample provider, not from assay-based typing. Samples were obtained from the ongoing ImmuneRACE study (first 160 participants) and from 1,254 subjects provided by 6 global collaborators. A freely available public database, intended as a resource for researchers studying the immune response to SARS-CoV-2, is where the repertoires were released. The prospective study material was composed of cDNA or gDNA derived from T cells, B-cell-depleted T cells, or PBMCs. Subjects who had been exposed to COVID-19, were actively infected with it, or had recovered from it provided the deeply sampled blood TCRbeta repertoires that made up the dataset. A de-identified subject ID, COVID-19 status, age in years and sex were almost always included in the sample metadata.

Study-level results and caveats: How much clinical and demographic metadata was included differed by source and by participant, and the metadata was provided uncurated.

Per the germline V gene (reference sequence), LNHDA is the CDR1 and SQIVND is the CDR2. Cut back by 6 bases and 3 bases, the V and J ends lie 14 bases apart. Including cysteine and phenylalanine, the CDR3 has 14 amino acids. Only the CDR3 region is kept as DNA, spanning 42 bases read in frame from base 1. The rearranged segments are TRBV19 and TRBJ1-1; tentative D gene TRBD1, with 5 bases matching. The material sequenced was peripheral blood. This receptor was taken from a man between 60 and 70 years old with acute or convalescent COVID-19. The CDR3 here reads CASRGRARDTEAFF. The bases are TGTGCCAGTAGAGGCCGCGCCAGGGACACTGAAGCTTTCTTT.